This TCR beta chain was sequenced in a study of blood T cell repertoires in COVID-19. The CDR3 contains 12 residues. Looked up from germline, CDR1 is GTSNPN and CDR2 is SVGIG (reference sequence). A note on this clone: One junction end does not reproduce the germline sequence, and a read error may be involved.

Using immunoSEQ multiplex PCR, the repertoire was profiled, and TCRdb retains in-frame clones only, with some absent. In the table there are 210,000 or so clones, approximately 80% of which are singletons. The chain couples TRBV30 to TRBJ1-1; the D gene is possibly TRBD1 (6 bases). This sequence was found in a man aged 25-45 years with acute COVID-19. What was sequenced was PBMCs or T cells enriched from blood (not recorded which). CDR3 in amino acids: CAWSRGNAEAFF. The CDR3 DNA sequence: TGTGCCTGGAGTAGGGGGAACGCTGAAGCTTTCTTT.